This is a list of T cell receptor beta chains from one sample in a study of beta chain features in type 1 diabetes. Some clones are missing from TCRdb's copy, which holds only in-frame ones; the method was immunoSEQ multiplex PCR. The profile shows roughly 40,000 clones, over 45% of them singletons. The specimen was central memory CD4+ T cells from blood. The receptors originated from a woman between 18 and 29 years old in good health. Each CDR3 is given without its conserved first and last residue. A D gene is named only where the DNA matches it firmly.

ASSLGLDTEAFRI - TRBV5-4
ASRRLTGTGELF - TRBV19
ATTTQRNEKLF - TRBV27
ASSFGGSSYNEQF - TRBV5-1
ASSSIKNVNTEAF - TRBV7-9
ASSEVAGTLNGYT - TRBV6-1
ASRMTGTPRGANVLT - TRBV27
ASSQGLSTDTQY - TRBV4-2
ASSPQGAPQY TRBD1 TRBV5-4
ASSIGAGGGNTQY TRBD1 TRBV19
ASSPRPSGRDYNEQF TRBD2 TRBV18
ASSPTGGHTGELF TRBD1 TRBV5-1
ASMSRGFYTSTDTQY - TRBV19
ASSAPDRASYEQY TRBD1 TRBV6-1
AIRELTSGRAGDTQY TRBD2 TRBV10-3
AWTPGTDTQY - TRBV30
ASSLLQGNYEQY TRBD1 TRBV7-9
ASSISRARNEQF - TRBV19
ASSSPGQDTGELF TRBD1 TRBV11-2
ASRRNTLGGNEQF - TRBV5-1
ASSGETGIGAY TRBD1 TRBV5-1
SVGTGSSFDEQY TRBD1 TRBV29-1
ASSTKTGMNTEAF - TRBV9
AISESTEPNSGGDTEAF - TRBV10-3
ASSSTTGGNEQF TRBD1 TRBV5-4
ASSTDRNTEAF - TRBV7-9
ASSPLAGNYEQY TRBD2 TRBV7-8
AWSGQLNTEAF - TRBV30
ASSWDRSGSTEAF TRBD1 TRBV19
ASSVGPGDSTDTQY - TRBV9
ASGQGNNYGYT TRBD1 TRBV2
AWSVNTGGTDTQY TRBD2 TRBV30
ASSATGRNTEAF TRBD1 TRBV5-4
ASRRAGQGTYEQY TRBD1 TRBV5-1
ASSLLGTGIETQY TRBD1 TRBV5-1
ASSIGGPTGGTQY - TRBV19
AWGGGASTDTQY TRBD2 TRBV30
ASSLVAGGATGELF TRBD2 TRBV5-1
ASSYGPLGQGGTEAF TRBD1 TRBV5-1
SAGGGTTDTQY TRBD2 TRBV29-1
ASSDTPGQGSSDTQY TRBD1 TRBV25-1
ASSLDGSTGELF - TRBV11-2
ASSVTAGVNTDTQY TRBD2 TRBV9
ASSFAGSTYNEQF - TRBV11-2
ASSQIPGQGALRTNYGYT TRBD1 TRBV18
ASTKDRGHEKLF TRBD1 TRBV2
SVDLQGSHEQY - TRBV29-1
ASSGRDRGGGETQY TRBD1 TRBV25-1
ASINTEAF - TRBV30
ASSPQRGYNEQF - TRBV19
ASSIGRSRYNSPLH - TRBV19
ASSPTPGQGYYGYT TRBD1 TRBV18
ASSFLTGGGGEQY TRBD2 TRBV7-9
ASSLTGQGSPQY TRBD1 TRBV7-9
ASSIRENQPQH - TRBV19
ASSPVSGRVTDTQY - TRBV7-2
AWSVYADTQY - TRBV30
ASSADRPEAF - TRBV11-2
ASSPGQGLYGYT TRBD1 TRBV5-4
ASRGEASATYEQY - TRBV4-2